This is a list of T cell receptor beta chains from one sample in a study of OX40 agonist ivuxolimab in advanced cancers. Only in-frame clones appear in the TCRdb table, and some are missing; sequencing was by immunoSEQ multiplex PCR. Of about 76,000 clones in the sample, 65% to 90% are singletons; the top ten hold approximately 0.63%. The sample here was CD4+ or CD8+ T cells sorted from blood, taken in a trial of the OX40 agonist ivuxolimab. The origin of the receptors is an adult with an advanced solid tumor such as melanoma, head and neck, liver or kidney cancer. The CDR3 runs from the conserved cysteine through the conserved F or W. D genes are given only for firm matches. The size entry is marked missing in some rows and otherwise reads once, few, many or a size class.

D | size | J | V | DNA | CDR3
TRBD2 | once | TRBJ2-2 | TRBV11-2 | TGTGCCAGCAGCTTCTTACTAGCGGGGGGGCCCGGGGAGCTGTTTTTT | CASSFLLAGGPGELFF
. | few | TRBJ1-2 | TRBV30 | TGTGCCTGGAGTACCTTGGGCGGATACGGCTACACCTTC | CAWSTLGGYGYTF
. | . | TRBJ2-7 | TRBV7-9 | TGTGCCAGCAGCCCCCAAGTCGCCTACGAGCAGTACTTC | CASSPQVAYEQYF
TRBD1 | . | TRBJ1-6 | TRBV6-5 | TGTGCCAGCAGTGACAGGGGATATAATTCACCCCTCCACTTT | CASSDRGYNSPLHF
. | . | TRBJ1-5 | TRBV7-2 | TGTGCCAGCAGCCCAGGGGCCGGGAAACCTCAGCCCCAGCATTTT | CASSPGAGKPQPQHF
TRBD2 | . | TRBJ2-3 | TRBV28 | TGTGCCAGCAGGTCGGGGGGGCACGCTGATACGCAGTATTTT | CASRSGGHADTQYF
. | . | TRBJ1-6 | TRBV7-6 | TGTGCCAGCAGCGAGATACAAGCGATGGGCTCACCCCTCCACTTT | CASSEIQAMGSPLHF
. | . | TRBJ1-2 | TRBV7-2 | TGTGCCAGCAGCTTAGCGAAAGGGGCGGACTATGGCTACACCTTC | CASSLAKGADYGYTF
. | . | TRBJ1-1 | TRBV7-8 | TGTGCCAGCAGCTCACAGGGACACACTGAAGCTTTCTTT | CASSSQGHTEAFF
TRBD2 | once | TRBJ2-3 | TRBV10-1 | TGCGCCAGCTACAGCGGGGGGTCTTCTGGCACAGATACGCAGTATTTT | CASYSGGSSGTDTQYF
. | . | TRBJ2-2 | TRBV9 | TGTGCCAGCAGCGCCCGAAGTAGCGAGGCCGGGGAGCTGTTTTTT | CASSARSSEAGELFF
TRBD2 | . | TRBJ2-1 | TRBV7-8 | TGTGCCAGCAGCTTTAGCGGGTACTCCTACAATGAGCAGTTCTTC | CASSFSGYSYNEQFF
. | . | TRBJ1-5 | TRBV2 | TGTGCCAGCAGTGACAGGCTATATAGCAATCAGCCCCAGCATTTT | CASSDRLYSNQPQHF
. | . | TRBJ1-1 | TRBV6-6 | TGTGCCAGCAGTTGGGGAGATGAAGCTTTCTTT | CASSWGDEAFF
. | once | TRBJ2-5 | TRBV4-1 | TGCGCCAGCAGCCAACCTCCGCCCGGGGAGACCCAGTACTTC | CASSQPPPGETQYF
TRBD2 | . | TRBJ2-3 | TRBV4-1 | TGCGCCAGCAGCCAAGAGGGCGGGGGGGCCGGCACAGATACGCAGTATTTT | CASSQEGGGAGTDTQYF
. | once | TRBJ1-4 | TRBV19 | TGTGCCAGTAGTCCGACTCCCCAAATGCGCACTAATGAAAAACTGTTTTTT | CASSPTPQMRTNEKLFF
. | . | TRBJ1-2 | TRBV2 | TGTGCCAGCAGTGATAAGGGTCCAGGCTATGGCTACACCTTC | CASSDKGPGYGYTF
TRBD1 | . | TRBJ1-2 | TRBV9 | TGTGCCAGCAGCGTAGCTTTAGGTCCAGGGGGCAATAGCTATGGCTACACCTTC | CASSVALGPGGNSYGYTF
. | . | TRBJ1-5 | TRBV7-2 | TGTGCCAGCAGCTTCCGCGGGGGTTTGGGTTATAGCAATCAGCCCCAGCATTTT | CASSFRGGLGYSNQPQHF
TRBD1 | . | TRBJ2-6 | TRBV4-1 | TGCGCCAGCAGCCAACGGTTCAAGACAGGGGGCACTGGGGCCAACGTCCTGACTTTC | CASSQRFKTGGTGANVLTF
. | . | TRBJ1-1 | TRBV6-6 | TGTGCCAGCAGGTCAGGGAGCGGTGAAGCTTTCTTT | CASRSGSGEAFF
. | . | TRBJ2-1 | TRBV5-4 | TGTGCCAGCAGCCCCCAGGGGAACTCCTACAATGAGCAGTTCTTC | CASSPQGNSYNEQFF
. | . | TRBJ1-6 | TRBV18 | TGTGCCAGCTCACCCCGCCAAGGCGACAATTCACCCCTCCACTTT | CASSPRQGDNSPLHF
. | . | TRBJ2-2 | TRBV7-3 | TGTGCCAGCAGCGACGGGACAACAGCGAACACCGGGGAGCTGTTTTTT | CASSDGTTANTGELFF
. | once | TRBJ2-3 | TRBV7-3 | TGTGCCTCTGGTAGGGGGGGCAGCGATACGCAGTATTTT | CASGRGGSDTQYF
TRBD1 | . | TRBJ2-7 | TRBV27 | TGTGCCAGCAGTACCCGACAGGGGCCCTACGAGCAGTACTTC | CASSTRQGPYEQYF
. | . | TRBJ2-3 | TRBV6-1 | TGTGCCAGCATTGAGCCAGGATGGAACACAGATACGCAGTATTTT | CASIEPGWNTDTQYF
. | . | TRBJ2-5 | TRBV5-1 | TGCGCCAGCAGCGTTGGGACGGCCCAAGAGACCCAGTACTTC | CASSVGTAQETQYF
. | . | TRBJ1-2 | TRBV10-2 | TGCGCCAGCAGTGGTTGGGACCCATCTTACGGCTACACCTTC | CASSGWDPSYGYTF
. | . | TRBJ2-3 | TRBV5-1 | TGCGCCAGCAGCCCGGGAGTAGGGGCGGGGGCCACAGATACGCAGTATTTT | CASSPGVGAGATDTQYF
. | . | TRBJ1-2 | TRBV7-9 | TGTGCCAGCAGCGCCAGCGGGGGGGTATATGGCTACACCTTC | CASSASGGVYGYTF
TRBD2 | . | TRBJ2-5 | TRBV7-2 | TGTGCCAGCAGCTTATTGCGGGGGGCTTTGTACCAAGAGACCCAGTACTTC | CASSLLRGALYQETQYF
TRBD1 | . | TRBJ2-7 | TRBV7-9 | TGTGCCAGCAGCGAAACAGGGGACGAGCAGTACTTC | CASSETGDEQYF
. | once | TRBJ2-3 | TRBV5-1 | TGCGCCAGCAGCCCCTCGACAGATACGCAGTATTTT | CASSPSTDTQYF
TRBD1 | . | TRBJ1-1 | TRBV29-1 | TGCAGCGGGAGACAGGGGGCGAACACTGAAGCTTTCTTT | CSGRQGANTEAFF
. | . | TRBJ2-7 | TRBV30 | TGTGCCTGGAGGTCCCCGGGTCCGTGGTACTTC | CAWRSPGPWYF
. | . | TRBJ2-2 | TRBV18 | TGTGCCAGCTCCCCTCGGGCGAACACCGGGGAGCTGTTTTTT | CASSPRANTGELFF